A single sample is the source of the 11 T cell receptor beta chains below, sequenced in a study of T-cell memory formation after mild COVID-19. One entry per CDR3 protein, called by TCRdb with MiXCR from the 5' RACE reads. The sample holds about 620,000 distinct CDR3 sequences, more than 15% seen once. Specimen: PBMCs or a T cell subset sorted from them (not recorded which). Receptors were obtained from an adult woman who had mild COVID-19 (a few samples of this study predate the infection). Cell type and time point are not known.

Only a few counts were recorded for this clonotype. The J gene is TRBJ2-5, the V gene TRBV7-8; D is uncertain. Germline V CDR1 and CDR2: SGHVS, FQNEAQ. Trimming pared 8 bases from V and 1 base from J, leaving 11 bases between. The CDR3 runs to 13 residues. The CDR3 region is CASGLGRQETQYF. CDR3 bases: TGTGCCAGCGGATTGGGCCGCCAAGAGACCCAGTACTTC. The full variable domain, its missing parts supplied by reference TRBV7-8 and TRBJ2-5, is GAGVSQSPRYKVAKRGQDVALRCDPISGHVSLFWYQQALGQGPEFLTYFQNEAQLDKSGLPSDRFFAERPEGSVSTLKIQRTQQEDSAVYLCASGLGRQETQYFGPGTRLLVL.

This clonotype showed up just once. This chain uses TRBV7-2 with TRBJ2-7, with D possibly TRBD2 on 7 matching bases. The germline CDR1 and CDR2 sequences are SGHTA and FQGNSA. The CDR3 runs 16 residues. Deletions cut 6 bases from V and 0 bases from J, with 18 bases between. The CDR3 coding sequence is TGTGCCAGCAGAGTAGGGGACGCGGGGGCCTCCTACGAGCAGTACTTC. Translating gives CASRVGDAGASYEQYF.

The genes are TRBV7-9 and TRBJ2-1; D uncertain. The CDR3 is made up of 15 amino acids. Trimming left V 1 base short and J 1 base short, with 8 bases between. Germline V gene sequence: CDR1 SEHNR, CDR2 FQNEAQ (reference sequence). The CDR3 loop reads CASSLVRSSYNEQFF. The DNA of the CDR3 is TGTGCCAGCAGCTTAGTACGGAGTTCCTACAATGAGCAGTTCTTC.

The chain carries TRBV30 and TRBJ1-2; 8 positions agree with TRBD1. With 3 bases clipped from V and 4 bases from J, the junction kept 4 bases outside the gene matches. Germline CDR1 and CDR2: GTSNPN and SVGIG (reference sequence). The CDR3 is made up of 13 amino acids. DNA of the CDR3: TGTGCCTGGAGCCTGGACAGGGTCTATGGCTACACCTTC. This translates into CAWSLDRVYGYTF.

The genes are TRBV5-6 and TRBJ2-1, with TRBD2 matching 8 bases. V lost 2 bases to trimming and J lost 7 bases; unmatched junction nucleotides: 8. Per the germline V gene, CDR1 is SGHDT and CDR2 is YYEEEE. The CDR3 covers 15 residues. CDR3 sequence reads: CASSFRTSRGNEQFF. The DNA of the CDR3 is TGTGCCAGCAGCTTCAGGACTAGCCGGGGGAATGAGCAGTTCTTC.

Only a few counts were recorded for this clonotype. The V gene is TRBV5-1, the J gene TRBJ2-3; 7 bases are shared with TRBD2. Looked up from germline, CDR1 is SGHRS and CDR2 is YFSETQ. There are 14 residues in the CDR3. Unmatched junction bases numbered 5, after V lost 2 bases and J lost 5 bases. CDR3 region: CASSFTSDKDTQYF. DNA for the CDR3: TGCGCCAGCAGCTTTACTAGCGACAAAGATACGCAGTATTTT.

This clonotype was picked up a small number of times. This chain connects TRBV29-1 to TRBJ2-4, with 9 bases that match TRBD1. Unmatched junction bases numbered 5, after V lost 4 bases and J lost 7 bases. The CDR3 has 13 residues. Germline V gene sequence: CDR1 SQVTM, CDR2 ANQGSEA. CDR3 protein: CSVGGTGLNIQYF. DNA for the CDR3: TGCAGCGTTGGTGGGACAGGGTTGAACATTCAGTACTTC.

This chain links TRBV7-9 with TRBJ2-7; unclear D gene. CDR3 length: 15 residues. In germline, CDR1 is SEHNR, CDR2 FQNEAQ (reference sequence). Trimming cost V 5 bases and J 6 bases, with 20 bases left between them. Here the CDR3 DNA reads TGTGCCAGCAGCCTCAGCTTCATTTCTATCCCCGAGCAGTACTTC. Encoded protein: CASSLSFISIPEQYF.

The chain recombines TRBV10-3 with TRBJ2-3; D gene unclear. This CDR3 has 16 amino acids. The ends were cut back, 0 bases at V and 2 bases at J, with 12 bases in the middle. Germline-derived CDR1 and CDR2 are ENHRY and SYGVKD. The DNA of the CDR3 is TGTGCCATCAGTGAGTCGATTCTAACTTTCACAGATACGCAGTATTTT. Encoded protein: CAISESILTFTDTQYF.

This clonotype was recorded a few times. This chain uses TRBV7-9 with TRBJ1-2, with TRBD1 as a possible D gene (6 bases). Germline V gene data show CDR1 as SEHNR and CDR2 as FQNEAQ (reference sequence). V lost 3 bases and J 3 bases, leaving 17 bases between the germline ends. CDR3 length equals 16 residues. CDR3 protein: CASSLGSEGDDYGYTF. The CDR3 nucleotides read TGTGCCAGCAGCTTGGGCAGTGAGGGGGATGACTATGGCTACACCTTC.

This clonotype was found a few times. The chain has TRBV7-3 and TRBJ1-1, with a tentative D call TRBD1 (5 bases). The CDR3 is 14 amino acids. Germline values: CDR1 SGHTA, CDR2 FQGTGA. V was clipped by 5 bases and J by 4 bases, with 14 bases between them. The CDR3 bases are TGTGCCAGCAGCCCCCACGCGGGGGGCACTGAAGCTTTCTTT. Amino acid sequence: CASSPHAGGTEAFF.